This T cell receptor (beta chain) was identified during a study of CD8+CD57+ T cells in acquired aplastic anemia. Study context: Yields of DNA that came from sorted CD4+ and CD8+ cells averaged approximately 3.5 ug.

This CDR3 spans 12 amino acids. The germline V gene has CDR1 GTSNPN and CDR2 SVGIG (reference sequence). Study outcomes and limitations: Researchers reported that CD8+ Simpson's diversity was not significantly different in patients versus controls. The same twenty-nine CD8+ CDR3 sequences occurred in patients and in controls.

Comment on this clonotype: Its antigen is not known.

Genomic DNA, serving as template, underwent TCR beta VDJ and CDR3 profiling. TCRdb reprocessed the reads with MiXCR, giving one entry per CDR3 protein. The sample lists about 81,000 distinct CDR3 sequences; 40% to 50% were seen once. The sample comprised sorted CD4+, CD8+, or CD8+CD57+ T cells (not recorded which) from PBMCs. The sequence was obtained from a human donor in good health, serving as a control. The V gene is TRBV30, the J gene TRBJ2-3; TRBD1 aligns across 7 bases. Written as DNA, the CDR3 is TGTGCAAGGACAGGCAGGTCAGATACGCAGTATTTT. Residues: CARTGRSDTQYF.